These T cell receptor beta chains were read from a single sample in a study of T cell responses to AZD1222 COVID-19 vaccine. TCRdb keeps only in-frame clones here, not all; method: immunoSEQ multiplex PCR. Among fewer than 150,000 clones listed, approximately 93% were seen once. Here the sequenced sample was peripheral blood, taken on day 0 of AZD1222 vaccination. All receptors come from an adult in good health. Both conserved end residues are part of each CDR3. A D gene is named only where the DNA matches it firmly. A row's size may be missing; if present it is once, few, many or a size class.

CDR3 length | D gene | J gene | V gene | clone size | CDR3 protein | CDR3 DNA
14 | TRBD1 | TRBJ1-5 | TRBV3-1/TRBV3-2 | . | CASSRQGAGQPQHF | TGTGCCAGCAGTCGACAGGGGGCTGGGCAGCCCCAGCATTTT
15 | . | TRBJ2-1 | TRBV4-2 | . | CASSQGMSSYNEQFF | TGTGCCAGCAGCCAAGGTATGAGCTCCTACAATGAGCAGTTCTTC
13 | TRBD1 | TRBJ2-7 | TRBV6-1 | . | CASSEQGANEQYF | TGTGCCAGCAGTGAACAGGGGGCGAACGAGCAGTACTTC
14 | . | TRBJ2-2 | TRBV9 | . | CASSVTGLAGELFF | TGTGCCAGCAGCGTGACAGGTCTGGCTGGGGAGCTGTTTTTT
15 | TRBD2 | TRBJ2-1 | TRBV27 | . | CASSQTSGEHNEQFF | TGTGCCAGCAGTCAAACTAGCGGGGAGCACAATGAGCAGTTCTTC
16 | . | TRBJ2-2 | TRBV11-2 | once | CASSLDEPGNTGELFF | TGTGCCAGCAGCTTAGATGAGCCGGGGAACACCGGGGAGCTGTTTTTT
16 | . | TRBJ1-2 | TRBV30 | . | CAWSRPPVQGRNGYTF | TGTGCCTGGAGCCGCCCCCCAGTTCAAGGCCGGAATGGCTACACCTTC
15 | TRBD1 | TRBJ2-2 | TRBV27 | . | CASSLRRGQAGELFF | TGTGCCAGCAGTTTGCGCAGGGGGCAGGCCGGGGAGCTGTTTTTT
15 | TRBD1 | TRBJ1-5 | TRBV19 | . | CASIKGDRADQPQHF | TGTGCCAGTATCAAGGGGGACAGGGCAGATCAGCCCCAGCATTTT
17 | . | TRBJ1-5 | TRBV7-9 | . | CASSLGAASDSNQPQHF | TGTGCCAGCAGCTTAGGGGCGGCTTCTGATAGCAATCAGCCCCAGCATTTT
14 | TRBD1 | TRBJ2-1 | TRBV2 | many | CASNPGQGGNEQFF | TGTGCCAGCAATCCGGGACAGGGGGGCAATGAGCAGTTCTTC
15 | TRBD1 | TRBJ1-2 | TRBV4-1 | . | CASSLDRAIMGGYTF | TGCGCCAGCAGCCTGGACAGGGCCATAATGGGGGGCTACACCTTC
14 | . | TRBJ1-2 | TRBV6-5 | . | CASSYREMDYGYTF | TGTGCCAGCAGTTACCGGGAAATGGACTATGGCTACACCTTC
14 | . | TRBJ1-2 | TRBV9 | . | CASSRQDLSYGYTF | TGTGCCAGCTCCCGACAGGATCTATCGTATGGCTACACCTTC
13 | . | TRBJ1-2 | TRBV11-2 | . | CASSPMTHYGYTF | TGTGCCAGCAGCCCTATGACCCACTATGGCTACACCTTC
12 | TRBD1 | TRBJ1-6 | TRBV25-1 | . | CASSQGGSPLHF | TGTGCCAGCAGTCAGGGGGGTTCACCCCTCCACTTT
16 | . | TRBJ2-1 | TRBV4-1 | . | CASSQEDPPPGAKQFF | TGCGCCAGCAGCCAAGAAGATCCCCCCCCGGGTGCCAAGCAGTTCTTC
12 | . | TRBJ2-7 | TRBV15 | few | CATSSQGSEQYF | TGTGCCACCAGCAGTCAGGGGTCCGAGCAGTACTTC